The TCR beta chain described here comes from a study of blood T cell repertoires in COVID-19. Whole-study context: Sample material is recorded as cDNA or gDNA derived from T cells, B-cell-depleted T cells, or PBMCs.

The sample holds one count of this clone. Authors' processing steps: Researchers report that nucleated cell counts were estimated from reference gene primer amplification. Libraries were prepared by immunoSEQ multiplex PCR; TCRdb keeps only in-frame clonotypes and omits some of them. For V, J and clone size, that table is used; D and trimming come from the DNA. This sample carries about 170,000 clones, around four fifths of them seen once, and the ten largest clones take approximately 2%. The sample consisted of peripheral blood. The clonotype originates from a woman of 80 years or more with acute or convalescent COVID-19.

The CDR3 spells CASSPGQESNQPQHF. The CDR3 nucleotides are TGTGCCAGCAGCCCGGGACAGGAAAGCAATCAGCCCCAGCATTTT. The gene calls are TRBV6-6 and TRBJ1-5; 8 bases align to TRBD1. The CDR3 has 15 residues. Trimming removed 6 bases from V and 1 base from J; junction bases left unmatched: 5. The germline V gene has CDR1 MNHNY and CDR2 SVGAGI (reference sequence).